These 21 T cell receptor beta chains were all obtained from the same sample, sequenced in a study of T-cell reconstitution after alpha-beta-depleted transplantation in children. The authors prepared the TCRbeta library with unique molecular identifiers. One entry per CDR3 protein, called by TCRdb with MiXCR from the PCR reads. The table records some 200,000 distinct CDR3 sequences, 11% of them present only once. Sample: PBMCs, taken before TCRalphabeta/CD19-depleted stem cell transplant. These receptors all stem from a child younger than two with acute myeloid leukemia, due to receive a stem cell transplant.

This clonotype was detected many times. The chain links TRBV29-1 to TRBJ1-1; D gene ambiguous. The CDR3 is 10 residues long. Germline V lookup: CDR1 SQVTM, CDR2 ANQGSEA. V lost 3 bases and J lost 12, with 11 bases in between. CDR3 DNA: TGCAGCGTTGAGGCCGGGGTCCCTTTCTTT. This sequence encodes CSVEAGVPFF.

This clonotype was counted many times. This rearrangement joins TRBV20-1 to TRBJ2-3; D might be TRBD2 (5 bases). The germline V gene has CDR1 DFQATT and CDR2 SNEGSKA (reference sequence). Trimming stripped 4 bases from V and 2 bases from J, with 13 bases between. This CDR3 comprises 14 residues. The CDR3 DNA sequence: TGCAGTGCTAAGCAAGGACTCTACACAGATACGCAGTATTTT. It translates to CSAKQGLYTDTQYF.

This clonotype was counted many times. V is TRBV18 and J is TRBJ2-7, with 7 bases aligning to TRBD2. CDR3 length: 13 amino acids. The junction had 5 bases not matched to a gene; V was cut back by 8 bases and J by 1 base. Germline V CDR1 and CDR2: KGHSH, LQKENI. CDR3 DNA sequence: TGTGCCAGCAGCCCGGGAGGATCCTACGAGCAGTACTTC. It specifies CASSPGGSYEQYF.

This clonotype was recorded many times. The V gene is TRBV19, the J gene TRBJ1-1; D uncertain. The CDR3 extends over 11 amino acids. Between the trimmed V and J ends, which lost 9 bases and 2 bases, there was a span of 7 bases. CDR1 and CDR2 from the germline V gene are LNHDA and SQIVND (reference sequence). The CDR3 reads CASKFNTEAFF. The CDR3 DNA reads as TGTGCCAGCAAATTCAACACTGAAGCTTTCTTT. Full variable domain (missing parts from reference TRBV19 and TRBJ1-1): DGGITQSPKYLFRKEGQNVTLSCEQNLNHDAMYWYRQDPGQGLRLIYYSQIVNDFQKGDIAEGYSVSREKKESFPLTVTSAQKNPTAFYLCASKFNTEAFFGQGTRLTVV.

This clonotype was seen ten or more times. The V call is TRBV6-1, the J call TRBJ1-2; no definite D call. CDR1 and CDR2 (germline): MNHNS, SASEGT. This CDR3 has 14 residues. V lost 2 bases and J lost 0, with 7 bases in between. This chain's CDR3 is CASSESVTNYGYTF. CDR3 nucleotides: TGTGCCAGCAGTGAATCGGTGACTAACTATGGCTACACCTTC.

This clonotype occurred many times. V and J are TRBV4-1 and TRBJ2-7, with unresolved D. The length of the CDR3 is 13 residues. Trimming left V 1 base short and J 7 bases short, with 11 bases between. Germline lookup yields CDR1 MGHRA and CDR2 YSYEKL. CDR3 DNA sequence: TGCGCCAGCAGCCAAGGATCGGCGCGAGAGCAGTACTTC. This codes for CASSQGSAREQYF.

This clonotype was seen ten or more times. This sequence joins TRBV20-1 and TRBJ2-3, with 8 bases aligning to TRBD2. Germline trimming cut 3 bases from V and 5 bases from J; bases unmatched to any gene: 19. Germline V gene sequence: CDR1 DFQATT, CDR2 SNEGSKA (reference sequence). There are 18 residues in the CDR3. The CDR3 protein is CSASLISGSARGVDTQYF. CDR3 DNA: TGCAGTGCTAGCCTCATAAGCGGGAGTGCGCGGGGTGTAGATACGCAGTATTTT.

This clonotype was counted many times. J is TRBJ2-7 and V is TRBV5-6, with D hard to call. This CDR3 comprises 12 residues. V was clipped by 1 base and J by 7 bases, with 9 bases between them. The germline V gene encodes CDR1 SGHDT and CDR2 YYEEEE. The CDR3 is CASSLTALEQYF. The CDR3 DNA is TGTGCCAGCAGCTTGACAGCCTTGGAGCAGTACTTC.

This chain joins TRBV20-1 and TRBJ2-3; D is unclear. This CDR3 spans 13 amino acids. Trimming stripped 4 bases from V and 11 bases from J, with 19 bases between. CDR1 and CDR2 (germline): DFQATT, SNEGSKA (reference sequence). CDR3 sequence: CSATGRSGYRQYF. The CDR3 nucleotides read TGCAGTGCTACGGGTCGGAGTGGGTATAGGCAGTATTTT.

This clonotype was counted many times. This sequence joins TRBV27 and TRBJ2-3; the match to TRBD2 covers 11 bases. This CDR3 spans 16 amino acids. Germline-derived CDR1 and CDR2 are MNHEY and SMNVEV (reference sequence). Trimming took 2 bases from V and 1 from J; bases not matched to a gene: 2. The CDR3 DNA is TGTGCCAGCAGTTTACTAGCGGGAGGTGGCACAGATACGCAGTATTTT. Translated: CASSLLAGGGTDTQYF.

This clonotype has ten or more counts. This sequence joins TRBV3-1 and TRBJ1-2; possible D gene TRBD1, 5 bases. In germline, CDR1 is LGHDT, CDR2 YNNKEL (reference sequence). The CDR3 contains 12 residues. Trimming shortened V by 4 bases and J by 8 bases, and 11 bases separated the two germline ends. CDR3 coding DNA: TGTGCCAGCAGCCCCGATGGGGGAGGCTACACCTTC. Its protein is CASSPDGGGYTF.

This clonotype showed up many times. This chain uses TRBV18 with TRBJ2-3; weak D call: TRBD2 (6 bases). V gave up 1 base and J gave up 6 bases, with 14 bases separating them. The CDR3 contains 15 residues. Germline lookup yields CDR1 KGHSH and CDR2 LQKENI. The CDR3 nucleotides read TGTGCCAGCTCACCACGACTAGAATTGGGCGATACGCAGTATTTT. Protein sequence: CASSPRLELGDTQYF. Based on the CDR3 plus reference TRBV18 and TRBJ2-3, the full variable domain is NAGVMQNPRHLVRRRGQEARLRCSPMKGHSHVYWYRQLPEEGLKFMVYLQKENIIDESGMPKERFSAEFPKEGPSILRIQQVVRGDSAAYFCASSPRLELGDTQYFGPGTRLTVL.

This clonotype was recorded many times. The V and J genes are TRBV27 and TRBJ2-2; unclear D gene. Germline CDR1 and CDR2: MNHEY and SMNVEV (reference sequence). The V gene lost 5 bases and the J gene lost 5 bases, with 3 bases spanning the gap. CDR3 length: 11 residues. The CDR3 protein is CASSTTGELFF. DNA for the CDR3: TGTGCCAGCAGTACTACCGGGGAGCTGTTTTTT.

The chain couples TRBV12-3 or TRBV12-4 to TRBJ2-1, with TRBD1 matching 9 bases. This CDR3 has 15 residues. V shed 10 bases and J 9 bases; nucleotides not matched to a gene: 16. The CDR3 DNA reads as TGTGCCACCAAGAATTCCGGGACAGGGATCGGTGAGCAGTTCTTC. This translates into CATKNSGTGIGEQFF.

The V call is TRBV28, the J call TRBJ2-5, with TRBD2 identical over 15 bases. The junction had 7 bases not matched to a gene; V was cut back by 6 bases and J by 5 bases. Germline-derived CDR1 and CDR2 are MDHEN and SYDVKM. The CDR3 sequence is 16 residues long. DNA of the CDR3: TGTGCCAGCAGCCGCGGACTAGCGGGAGGGTTGGAGACCCAGTACTTC. This encodes CASSRGLAGGLETQYF.

This clonotype was detected ten times or more. The CDR3 is CSVEIWGDEAFF. CDR3 coding DNA: TGCAGCGTTGAAATTTGGGGAGATGAAGCTTTCTTT. The J gene is TRBJ1-1, the V gene TRBV29-1; D remains ambiguous. Germline V gene lookup returns CDR1 SQVTM and CDR2 ANQGSEA. The ends were cut back, 2 bases at V and 7 bases at J, with 11 bases in the middle. The CDR3 has 12 residues.

This clonotype was found many times. The CDR3 protein is CASSYGRAYEQYF. As DNA, the CDR3 is TGTGCCAGCAGTTACGGGAGGGCCTACGAGCAGTACTTC. The chain employs TRBV6-5 and TRBJ2-7; 7 bases fit TRBD2. V lost 2 bases to trimming and J lost 2 bases; unmatched junction nucleotides: 0. In germline, CDR1 is MNHEY, CDR2 SVGAGI. The CDR3 loop spans 13 amino acids.

This clonotype showed up many times. The chain has TRBV28 and TRBJ1-1; D gene uncertain. CDR1 is MDHEN, CDR2 SYDVKM, per germline. V lost 4 bases and J lost 6, with 12 bases in between. The CDR3 runs 13 residues. The DNA for the CDR3 is TGTGCCAGCAGTTCGCATGGCCGACCTGAAGCTTTCTTT. Encoded protein: CASSSHGRPEAFF.

The V gene is TRBV28, the J gene TRBJ1-1; D gene ambiguous. This CDR3 has 14 amino acids. Germline CDR1 MDHEN, CDR2 SYDVKM. The ends were cut back, 6 bases at V and 1 base at J, with 12 bases in the middle. The CDR3 spells CASSPLVGNTEAFF. The CDR3 nucleotides are TGTGCCAGCAGCCCCTTGGTCGGGAACACTGAAGCTTTCTTT.

This clonotype was seen ten or more times. J is TRBJ1-5 and V is TRBV4-2; perhaps TRBD1 as D (6 bases). V was cut by 1 base and J by 0 bases, with 10 bases left in between. Germline V CDR1 and CDR2: LGHNA, YNFKEQ. The CDR3 has 16 residues. The CDR3: CASSQGQVNSNQPQHF. The DNA for the CDR3 is TGTGCCAGCAGCCAAGGACAGGTCAATAGCAATCAGCCCCAGCATTTT.

This clonotype has a count of ten or more. The rearrangement uses TRBV20-1 and TRBJ2-2; D gene uncertain. The CDR3 spans 16 residues. Germline V gene sequence: CDR1 DFQATT, CDR2 SNEGSKA (reference sequence). V was cut by 0 bases and J by 5 bases, with 16 bases left in between. Written as DNA, the CDR3 is TGCAGTGCTAGAGATCAAGGCGCGAAAGGGACCGGGGAGCTGTTTTTT. This translates into CSARDQGAKGTGELFF.